The 16 T cell receptor beta chains below come from one sample, sequenced in a study of cytomegalovirus exposure and HLA in healthy donors. PCR employed 60 Vbeta and 13 Jbeta primers. Generated by immunoSEQ multiplex PCR, the TCRdb table keeps only in-frame clones and is missing some. The ten top clones account for 5.5% to 8%, within a sample of roughly 110,000 clones. The specimen was PBMCs. The receptors shown here come from a man aged 35-49 years in good health and CMV-seropositive.

The chain recombines TRBV14 with TRBJ2-5, with 7 bases lining up with TRBD1. The germline CDR1 and CDR2 sequences are SGHDN and FVKESK. The CDR3 totals 16 residues. V lost 3 bases and J lost 2; bases outside the gene matches: 9. The CDR3 loop reads CASSQVDRARQETQYF. In nucleotides, the CDR3 is TGTGCCAGCAGCCAGGTTGACAGGGCTCGTCAAGAGACCCAGTACTTC.

The gene calls are TRBV4-2 and TRBJ1-3, with 7 bases that match TRBD1. V trimming: 5 bases; J trimming: 2 bases; junction bases outside the gene matches: 18. CDR3 length: 19 residues. CDR1 is LGHNA and CDR2 is YNFKEQ in the germline V gene. The CDR3 bases are TGTGCCAGCAGCGAAGGGCAGGGGGGATTTGAGAAAGCTGGAAACACCATATATTTT. Its protein product is CASSEGQGGFEKAGNTIYF.

The chain joins TRBV5-5 to TRBJ2-7; D is unclear. This CDR3 is 15 amino acids long. The V and J ends lost 1 base and 5 bases respectively, with 16 bases between them. Germline V gene lookup returns CDR1 SGHKS and CDR2 YYEKEE (reference sequence). The CDR3 protein is CASSLTEWFPHEQYF. The DNA for the CDR3 is TGTGCCAGCAGCTTGACTGAGTGGTTCCCTCACGAGCAGTACTTC.

The chain recombines TRBV5-1 with TRBJ2-5; D unresolved. Germline CDR1 is SGHRS and CDR2 is YFSETQ. The V end was cut by 5 bases, the J end by 2 bases, with 10 bases between. The CDR3 is made up of 13 amino acids. This chain's CDR3 is CASRRTKQETQYF. DNA of the CDR3: TGCGCCAGCAGAAGAACTAAACAAGAGACCCAGTACTTC.

The chain uses TRBV29-1 and TRBJ2-3; 7 nucleotides agree with TRBD2. CDR1 and CDR2 (germline): SQVTM, ANQGSEA. V lost 0 bases, J lost 5 bases, and 8 bases stayed unmatched. The CDR3 totals 15 residues. CDR3 region: CSVEDPREREDTQYF. The CDR3 nucleotides read TGCAGCGTTGAAGACCCCCGGGAGCGGGAAGATACGCAGTATTTT.

The V and J genes are TRBV6-5 and TRBJ1-5; D ambiguous. The CDR3 spans 14 residues. Per germline, CDR1 MNHEY and CDR2 SVGAGI. Trimming stripped 6 bases from V and 2 bases from J, with 11 bases between. The CDR3 spells CASSLVPGNQPQHF. The CDR3 nucleotides are TGTGCCAGCAGCCTCGTGCCAGGCAATCAGCCCCAGCATTTT.

The chain couples TRBV7-6 to TRBJ1-1; 8 bases match TRBD1. The CDR3 sequence is 17 residues long. J was trimmed by 0 bases and V by 2 bases; bases with no gene match: 8. CDR1 SGHVS and CDR2 FNYEAQ come from the germline V gene. For the CDR3, the DNA is TGTGCCAGCAGCTTATTGGCAGGGGGCGCGATGAACACTGAAGCTTTCTTT. Its protein is CASSLLAGGAMNTEAFF.

The CDR3 here is CASSSPPRWSASGYTF. The CDR3, as DNA: TGTGCCAGCAGCTCTCCGCCGAGATGGAGTGCATCGGGCTACACCTTC. This sequence joins TRBV5-6 and TRBJ1-2, with D uncertain. V was shortened by 3 bases and J by 8 bases, with 23 bases between the two germline ends. CDR3 size: 16 residues. The V gene's germline CDR1 is SGHDT and CDR2 YYEEEE.

The chain links TRBV2 to TRBJ2-6; 8 nucleotides agree with TRBD1. Per germline, CDR1 SNHLY and CDR2 FYNNEI. Trimming took 7 bases from V and 1 from J; bases not matched to a gene: 9. This CDR3 contains 17 residues. CDR3 region: CASIRDRITSGANVLTF. CDR3 bases: TGTGCCAGCATTCGGGACAGGATAACTTCTGGGGCCAACGTCCTGACTTTC.

This chain connects TRBV7-9 to TRBJ2-7; 10 nucleotides align to TRBD2. CDR3 length equals 16 residues. Germline lookup yields CDR1 SEHNR and CDR2 FQNEAQ (reference sequence). The J segment lost 4 bases and the V segment lost 3 bases, leaving 9 bases of the junction unmatched. CDR3 nucleotide sequence: TGTGCCAGCAGCTTCTCGCAAGCGGGAGGGCCGTACGAGCAGTACTTC. It is translated as CASSFSQAGGPYEQYF.

The genes are TRBV2 and TRBJ1-1; D might be TRBD1 (5 bases). CDR3 size: 13 residues. V lost 6 bases and J lost 1, with 9 bases in between. Germline V gene data show CDR1 as SNHLY and CDR2 as FYNNEI. The CDR3 region is CASRAGGNTEAFF. The CDR3 DNA follows: TGTGCCAGCAGGGCGGGGGGGAACACTGAAGCTTTCTTT.

The rearrangement joins TRBV6-4 to TRBJ2-5; 9 positions agree with TRBD2. V shed 9 bases, J shed 1 base, and the junction held 6 bases outside the gene matches. The CDR3 length is 14 residues. Germline V CDR1 and CDR2: MRHNA, SNTAGT. The CDR3 DNA reads as TGTGCCAGGCCCTCTAGCGGGACCCAAGAGACCCAGTACTTC. Translated, it gives CARPSSGTQETQYF.

The V gene is TRBV5-1, the J gene TRBJ2-2; 7 bases map to TRBD2. V shed 4 bases and J 6 bases; nucleotides not matched to a gene: 9. This CDR3 region has 15 residues. The germline CDR1 and CDR2 sequences are SGHRS and YFSETQ. The CDR3 nucleotides read TGCGCCAGCAGCCGCGGACTAGATGGGGCCGGGGAGCTGTTTTTT. This gives the protein CASSRGLDGAGELFF. The variable domain in full, with the rest retrieved from reference TRBV5-1 and TRBJ2-2, is KAGVTQTPRYLIKTRGQQVTLSCSPISGHRSVSWYQQTPGQGLQFLFEYFSETQRNKGNFPGRFSGRQFSNSRSEMNVSTLELGDSALYLCASSRGLDGAGELFFGEGSRLTVL.

The chain has TRBV25-1 and TRBJ2-5; tentatively, D is TRBD1 (6 bases). Trimming pared 0 bases from V and 11 bases from J, leaving 22 bases between. In germline, CDR1 is MGHDK, CDR2 SYGVNS. The CDR3 spans 16 residues. In DNA form, the CDR3 reads TGTGCCAGCAGTGAATATATTCTGACAGGACGAGAGGAGCAGTACTTC. Its translation: CASSEYILTGREEQYF. Together with reference TRBV25-1 and TRBJ2-5, the CDR3 gives the full variable domain: EADIYQTPRYLVIGTGKKITLECSQTMGHDKMYWYQQDPGMELHLIHYSYGVNSTEKGDLSSESTVSRIRTEHFPLTLESARPSHTSQYLCASSEYILTGREEQYFGPGTRLLVL.

This chain uses TRBV5-1 with TRBJ1-1, with unresolved D. V was trimmed by 4 bases and J by 3 bases, leaving 25 bases between them. The length of the CDR3 is 18 residues. Germline-derived CDR1 and CDR2 are SGHRS and YFSETQ. The CDR3: CASSPPGSGPSRDTEAFF. CDR3 coding DNA: TGCGCCAGCAGCCCCCCCGGATCGGGTCCGTCGAGGGACACTGAAGCTTTCTTT.

V usage is TRBV19 and J usage is TRBJ2-4; D is possibly TRBD1 (6 bases). V was pared by 2 bases and J by 1 base, with 9 bases between. CDR1 is LNHDA, CDR2 SQIVND, per germline (reference sequence). There are 15 residues in the CDR3. Here the CDR3 reads CASSITGKAKNIQYF. The CDR3 DNA follows: TGTGCCAGTAGTATAACAGGGAAGGCCAAAAACATTCAGTACTTC.